The rows below give T cell receptor beta chains drawn from one sample of a study of blood T cell repertoires in COVID-19. Clones were sequenced by immunoSEQ multiplex PCR, and TCRdb holds only the in-frame ones, with some missing. Here the sample spans under 300,000 clones, about 87% being singletons. What was sequenced was peripheral blood. The receptors shown here come from an older woman with active or convalescent COVID-19. Both conserved end residues are trimmed from each CDR3. The order of the fields is J gene, V gene, D gene, CDR3 protein. D genes are given only for firm matches.

>TRBJ1-5|TRBV2|NA
ASRSRVDQPQH
>TRBJ2-1|TRBV15|NA
ATSRVAGPNEQF
>TRBJ1-2|TRBV7-2|NA
ASSLRQLYGYT
>TRBJ1-5|TRBV11-2|TRBD1
ASSPTGGSNQPQH
>TRBJ2-4|TRBV19|TRBD1
ASSDRGFGKNIQY
>TRBJ1-5|TRBV15|TRBD1
ATSQGDSVETQH
>TRBJ2-3|TRBV4-3|TRBD2
ASSQELAGGPDTQY
>TRBJ2-5|TRBV7-2|TRBD1
ASSSRTGGGETQY
>TRBJ1-1|TRBV20-1|NA
SAERNTEAF
>TRBJ1-6|TRBV2|TRBD1
ASARDSHNSPLH
>TRBJ2-3|TRBV4-3|TRBD2
ASSQGLAGGRLRSTDTQY
>TRBJ2-5|TRBV7-2|NA
ASSTLDRDQETQY
>TRBJ1-2|TRBV29-1|TRBD1
SVLQGDYGYT
>TRBJ2-6|TRBV19|TRBD1
ASSTGTGSSGANVLT
>TRBJ2-3|TRBV23-1|NA
ASSHADSADTQY
>TRBJ2-1|TRBV27|TRBD2
ASSLRRLAENEQF
>TRBJ2-1|TRBV6-2/TRBV6-3|TRBD2
ASSYSILTSGGNEQF
>TRBJ1-5|TRBV7-2|NA
ASSLVRGSGNQPQH
>TRBJ2-5|TRBV5-1|NA
ASSEGVALETQY
>TRBJ2-7|TRBV11-2|NA
ASSHAGQPYEQY
>TRBJ2-7|TRBV6-6|NA
ASGGNHEQY
>TRBJ1-5|TRBV19|NA
ASTATDPNQPQH
>TRBJ2-3|TRBV7-8|TRBD1
ASSPQGAHTDTQY
>TRBJ2-5|TRBV3-1/TRBV3-2|TRBD2
ASSPPIAGTLLKTQY
>TRBJ2-3|TRBV19|NA
ASSLRQTDTQY
>TRBJ1-5|TRBV2|NA
ASSEALRGNQPQH
>TRBJ1-2|TRBV5-1|TRBD1
ASRTGYPDGYT
>TRBJ2-2|TRBV19|TRBD1
ASSTGTGNTGELF
>TRBJ2-3|TRBV5-1|TRBD2
ASSLAVAGDTDTQY
>TRBJ1-2|TRBV27|TRBD1
ASSNRGRGYGYT
>TRBJ2-1|TRBV27|NA
ASSAWPGKSSYNEQL
>TRBJ2-2|TRBV10-3|TRBD2
AISGGLAGGNTGELF
>TRBJ1-1|TRBV6-5|NA
ATGSFMNTEAF
>TRBJ1-6|TRBV6-5|NA
ASSYRRDNSPLH
>TRBJ2-1|TRBV11-2|NA
ASSPRVMADTYNEQF
>TRBJ1-5|TRBV6-5|NA
ASRSSLYSNQPQH